In its sample, the clone carrying this TCR beta chain was seen a few times. The antigen remains unidentified. What was amplified from RNA transcripts were TCR beta CDR3 regions. Primed by the HTBI set, a first-round RT-PCR was run on the TCR CDR3. TCRdb used MiXCR to reprocess the multiplex PCR reads, holding one entry per CDR3 protein. Among 550,000 to 800,000 distinct CDR3 sequences listed, about 18% were seen once. The CDR3 has 15 residues. V lost 6 bases, J lost 4 bases, and 5 bases stayed unmatched. The germline V gene encodes CDR1 GTSNPN and CDR2 SVGIG (reference sequence). The data are from a study of T cells in Graves' hyperthyroidism and ophthalmopathy. Study-level points and caveats: Most clonotypes expanded in thyroid above 0.001 were likewise present in blood.

This sequence was found in a man aged 45 to 65 with Graves' hyperthyroidism. The chain couples TRBV30 to TRBJ2-2; 13 bases align to TRBD2. Sequences were obtained from blood. The CDR3 sequence: CACSTSGRITGELFF. CDR3 DNA sequence: TGTGCCTGCTCGACTAGCGGGAGGATCACCGGGGAGCTGTTTTTT.